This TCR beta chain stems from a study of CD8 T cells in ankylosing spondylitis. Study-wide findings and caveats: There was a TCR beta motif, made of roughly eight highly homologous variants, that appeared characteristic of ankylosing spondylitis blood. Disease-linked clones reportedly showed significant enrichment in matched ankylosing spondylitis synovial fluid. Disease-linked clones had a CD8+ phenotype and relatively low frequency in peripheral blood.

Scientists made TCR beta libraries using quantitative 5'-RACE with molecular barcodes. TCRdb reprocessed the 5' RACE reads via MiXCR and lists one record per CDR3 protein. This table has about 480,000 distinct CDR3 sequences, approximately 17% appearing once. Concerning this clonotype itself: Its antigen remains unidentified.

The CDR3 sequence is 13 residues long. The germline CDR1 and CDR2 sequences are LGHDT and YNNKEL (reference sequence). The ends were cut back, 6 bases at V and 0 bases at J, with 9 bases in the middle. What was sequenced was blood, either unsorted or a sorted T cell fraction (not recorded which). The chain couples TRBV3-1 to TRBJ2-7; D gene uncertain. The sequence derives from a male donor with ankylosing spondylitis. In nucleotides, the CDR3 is TGTGCCAGCAGACACAGCCACTCCTACGAGCAGTACTTC. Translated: CASRHSHSYEQYF.